Included here is one T cell receptor (beta chain) sequence, with context. The data were produced by immunoSEQ multiplex PCR, yet TCRdb's version contains in-frame clones alone and is incomplete. This table holds 140,000 to 150,000 clones, about nine tenths found once. This entry comes from a study of cytomegalovirus exposure and HLA in healthy donors. Overall study context: It was reported in a later analysis that the 120 or so validation repertoires used the same platform as the approximately 620 first-cohort repertoires.

There are 17 residues in the CDR3. Per germline, CDR1 SGHVS and CDR2 FNYEAQ. V was cut by 0 bases and J by 7 bases, with 21 bases left in between. The origin of this receptor is a man between 18 and 35 years old in good health and CMV-seronegative. The V and J genes are TRBV7-6 and TRBJ1-1; no reliable D call. Sequencing input: PBMCs. The CDR3 nucleotides read TGTGCCAGCAGCTTAGCCCGGGTCCTAAAGTCGTGTTTTGAAGCTTTCTTT. Encoded protein: CASSLARVLKSCFEAFF. The whole variable domain, remainder taken from reference TRBV7-6 and TRBJ1-1, is GAGVSQSPRYKVTKRGQDVALRCDPISGHVSLYWYRQALGQGPEFLTYFNYEAQQDKSGLPNDRFSAERPEGSISTLTIQRTEQRDSAMYRCASSLARVLKSCFEAFFGQGTRLTVV.